This T cell receptor beta chain was recovered during a study of T-cell reconstitution after alpha-beta-depleted transplantation in children. Preparation of the TCRbeta library was carried out with unique molecular identifiers. TCRdb used MiXCR to reprocess the PCR reads, holding one entry per CDR3 protein. The sample shows about 460,000 distinct CDR3 sequences, over 9.5% of them seen only once. Study-level findings and limits: Reports say that about two months after transplant, the alpha-beta T cells came out of several hundred graft clones that had expanded.

As regards this clonotype: What it binds is unknown.

Germline CDR1 and CDR2: SGHTA and FQGNSA. This CDR3 spans 13 amino acids. Trimming stripped 8 bases from V and 2 bases from J, with 10 bases between. The chain recombines TRBV7-2 with TRBJ1-5, with D possibly matching TRBD1 (5 bases). Sequences were derived from PBMCs, mostly from graft donor cells, sampled 180 days after TCRalphabeta/CD19-depleted stem cell transplant. This clonotype was obtained from a female patient aged 2-10 years who had a stem cell transplant for aplastic anemia, so the T cells may come from the graft donor. CDR3 DNA sequence: TGTGCCAGCGGGGGGAATGGCAATCAGCCCCAGCATTTT. Residues: CASGGNGNQPQHF.